Following are 18 T cell receptor beta chains from one sample sequenced in a study of T-cell memory formation after mild COVID-19. TCRdb re-called the 5' RACE reads with MiXCR, one entry per CDR3 protein. The table includes fewer than 200,000 distinct CDR3 sequences, 18% detected once. Sequenced sample: PBMCs or a T cell subset sorted from them (not recorded which). The source of these receptors is a man aged 18 to 30 who had mild COVID-19 (a few samples of this study predate the infection). Cell type and time point are not known.

The chain uses TRBV20-1 and TRBJ1-5; D call uncertain. The germline V and J ends were trimmed by 0 bases and 0 bases, with 6 bases remaining between them. The CDR3 is made up of 14 amino acids. Per germline, CDR1 DFQATT and CDR2 SNEGSKA (reference sequence). DNA of the CDR3: TGCAGTGCTAGAGAGTTCGATAGCAATCAGCCCCAGCATTTT. Its protein is CSAREFDSNQPQHF.

V usage is TRBV4-3 and J usage is TRBJ1-2; D gene uncertain. Germline assignment: CDR1 LGHNA and CDR2 YSLEER. Trimming stripped 1 base from V and 8 bases from J, with 8 bases between. The CDR3 is 12 residues long. CDR3 residues: CASSQGARGYTF. The CDR3, as DNA: TGCGCCAGCAGCCAAGGGGCTAGAGGCTACACCTTC.

This clonotype showed up just a few times. The chain has TRBV4-2 and TRBJ2-2, with D hard to call. V was trimmed by 5 bases and J by 0 bases, leaving 7 bases between them. Germline V gene data show CDR1 as LGHNA and CDR2 as YNFKEQ. The CDR3 covers 14 residues. CDR3 sequence: CASSSIPNTGELFF. As DNA, the CDR3 is TGTGCCAGCAGCTCAATTCCGAACACCGGGGAGCTGTTTTTT.

This clonotype occurred a few times. CDR3 protein: CASNPGPDFYNEQFF. CDR3 bases: TGCGCCAGCAACCCGGGCCCAGACTTCTACAATGAGCAGTTCTTC. This sequence joins TRBV5-1 and TRBJ2-1; D is uncertain. The CDR3 contains 15 residues. Trimming shortened V by 6 bases and J by 3 bases, and 16 bases separated the two germline ends. The V gene's germline CDR1 is SGHRS and CDR2 YFSETQ.

This sequence joins TRBV27 and TRBJ2-1, with 9 bases identical to TRBD1. This CDR3 has 15 residues. The V and J ends lost 4 bases and 2 bases, in that order; junction bases with no gene match: 3. The V gene's germline CDR1 is MNHEY and CDR2 SMNVEV (reference sequence). CDR3 region: CASSSRDRAYNEQFF. The CDR3, as DNA: TGTGCCAGCAGTTCCCGGGACAGGGCCTACAATGAGCAGTTCTTC.

This clonotype has just a few counts. The gene calls are TRBV20-1 and TRBJ2-5; D not certain. This CDR3 contains 13 residues. CDR1 DFQATT and CDR2 SNEGSKA come from the germline V gene (reference sequence). V lost 6 bases and J 0 bases, leaving 11 bases between the germline ends. The CDR3 bases are TGCAGTGCCGGAGAGCCGTACCAAGAGACCCAGTACTTC. This codes for CSAGEPYQETQYF.

The table lists this clonotype with a few counts. This chain joins TRBV7-9 and TRBJ1-2, with a tentative D call TRBD1 (6 bases). Trimming took off 1 base at V and 3 bases at J, with 12 bases between the two ends. The germline V gene has CDR1 SEHNR and CDR2 FQNEAQ (reference sequence). This CDR3 contains 15 residues. The CDR3, as DNA: TGTGCCAGCAGCTTAGGTAGGGGGATCGACTATGGCTACACCTTC. As protein: CASSLGRGIDYGYTF. The full variable domain, rest sourced from reference TRBV7-9 and TRBJ1-2, is DTGVSQNPRHKITKRGQNVTFRCDPISEHNRLYWYRQTLGQGPEFLTYFQNEAQLEKSRLLSDRFSAERPKGSFSTLEIQRTEQGDSAMYLCASSLGRGIDYGYTFGSGTRLTVV.

This clonotype was observed at least ten times. V is TRBV5-1 and J is TRBJ2-1, with TRBD2 matching 11 bases. The V segment lost 1 base and the J segment 7 bases; nucleotides outside the gene matches: 7. From germline, CDR1 is SGHRS and CDR2 YFSETQ. The CDR3 consists of 16 residues. The CDR3 spells CASSLSLAGGANEQFF. For the CDR3, the DNA is TGCGCCAGCAGCTTGTCCCTAGCGGGGGGTGCGAATGAGCAGTTCTTC.

The J gene is TRBJ2-5, the V gene TRBV18, with D possibly being TRBD2 (5 bases). Germline loops: CDR1 KGHSH, CDR2 LQKENI. The CDR3 loop spans 14 amino acids. V was shortened by 6 bases and J by 4 bases, with 15 bases between the two germline ends. The CDR3: CASSLLEIRETQYF. Here the CDR3 DNA reads TGTGCCAGCTCGCTACTAGAAATTCGAGAGACCCAGTACTTC.

A few counts support this clonotype. The chain uses TRBV6-1 and TRBJ1-2; D is perhaps TRBD1 (6 bases). This CDR3 has 15 residues. Germline values: CDR1 MNHNS, CDR2 SASEGT. V shed 5 bases and J shed 5 bases, with 18 bases lying between them. The CDR3 DNA follows: TGTGCCAGCAGTCCCGGGGGGCGGGGAAGGTATGGCTACACCTTC. Its translation: CASSPGGRGRYGYTF.

The chain recombines TRBV7-3 with TRBJ2-1, with D hard to call. Germline V gives CDR1 SGHTA, CDR2 FQGTGA. V was trimmed by 5 bases and J by 8 bases, leaving 13 bases between them. CDR3 length: 13 residues. The CDR3 DNA reads TGTGCCAGCAGCGTCTCGTTAGCCGATGAGCAGTTCTTC. It translates to CASSVSLADEQFF.

This clonotype was picked up a small number of times. The CDR3 sequence is CASSVDLKGEAGQDYEQYV. The CDR3 DNA sequence: TGTGCCAGCAGCGTAGACCTCAAGGGGGAAGCCGGACAAGACTACGAGCAGTACGTC. The V call is TRBV9, the J call TRBJ2-7; D may be TRBD1 (6 bases). From germline, CDR1 is SGDLS and CDR2 YYNGEE. The CDR3 is made up of 19 amino acids. Trimming pared 0 bases from V and 3 bases from J, leaving 25 bases between.

This clonotype appeared a few times. J is TRBJ2-1 and V is TRBV4-3, with 7 bases matching TRBD1. Trimming removed 4 bases from V and 12 bases from J; junction bases left unmatched: 9. The CDR3 sequence is 13 residues long. The germline V gene has CDR1 LGHNA and CDR2 YSLEER. The CDR3 protein is CASSRNTRTGQFF. Written as DNA, the CDR3 is TGCGCCAGCAGCCGAAATACGAGGACAGGGCAGTTCTTC.

The V and J genes are TRBV6-5 and TRBJ2-3; 7 nucleotides match TRBD1. The V gene end was trimmed by 0 bases and the J gene end by 3 bases; junction bases not matched to a gene: 3. This CDR3 spans 15 amino acids. The germline gives CDR1 MNHEY, CDR2 SVGAGI. The chain's CDR3 is CASSYSSRGTDTQYF. CDR3 DNA: TGTGCCAGCAGTTACTCGAGCAGGGGGACAGATACGCAGTATTTT.

The chain has TRBV7-9 and TRBJ2-1; D is ambiguous. The CDR3 covers 16 residues. Germline values: CDR1 SEHNR, CDR2 FQNEAQ (reference sequence). V was trimmed by 2 bases and J by 0 bases, leaving 11 bases between them. The CDR3 DNA reads as TGTGCCAGCAGCTTATTATTGATCAGCTCCTACAATGAGCAGTTCTTC. This sequence encodes CASSLLLISSYNEQFF.

This clonotype occurred many times. The chain has TRBV5-1 and TRBJ2-7; no firm D call. CDR1 and CDR2 from the germline V gene are SGHRS and YFSETQ. Trimming shortened V by 1 base and J by 4 bases, and 9 bases separated the two germline ends. The CDR3 has 13 residues. CDR3 DNA sequence: TGCGCCAGCAGCTTGTCACGTTCGTACGAGCAGTACTTC. Protein sequence: CASSLSRSYEQYF.

This clonotype was seen only once. The gene calls are TRBV20-1 and TRBJ1-2, with 8 bases that match TRBD1. There are 12 residues in the CDR3. From germline, CDR1 is DFQATT and CDR2 SNEGSKA (reference sequence). The V segment lost 5 bases and the J segment 4 bases; nucleotides outside the gene matches: 3. CDR3 nucleotide sequence: TGCAGTGCTCCGGACAGGGTCTATGGCTACACCTTC. Translated, it gives CSAPDRVYGYTF.

The chain couples TRBV7-2 to TRBJ2-1; D remains ambiguous. The CDR3 is 15 residues long. The germline gives CDR1 SGHTA, CDR2 FQGNSA. Trimming took 6 bases from V and 0 from J, leaving 12 bases between them. CDR3 nucleotides: TGTGCCAGCAGGTGGCCCGGTAGCTCCTACAATGAGCAGTTCTTC. It specifies CASRWPGSSYNEQFF.